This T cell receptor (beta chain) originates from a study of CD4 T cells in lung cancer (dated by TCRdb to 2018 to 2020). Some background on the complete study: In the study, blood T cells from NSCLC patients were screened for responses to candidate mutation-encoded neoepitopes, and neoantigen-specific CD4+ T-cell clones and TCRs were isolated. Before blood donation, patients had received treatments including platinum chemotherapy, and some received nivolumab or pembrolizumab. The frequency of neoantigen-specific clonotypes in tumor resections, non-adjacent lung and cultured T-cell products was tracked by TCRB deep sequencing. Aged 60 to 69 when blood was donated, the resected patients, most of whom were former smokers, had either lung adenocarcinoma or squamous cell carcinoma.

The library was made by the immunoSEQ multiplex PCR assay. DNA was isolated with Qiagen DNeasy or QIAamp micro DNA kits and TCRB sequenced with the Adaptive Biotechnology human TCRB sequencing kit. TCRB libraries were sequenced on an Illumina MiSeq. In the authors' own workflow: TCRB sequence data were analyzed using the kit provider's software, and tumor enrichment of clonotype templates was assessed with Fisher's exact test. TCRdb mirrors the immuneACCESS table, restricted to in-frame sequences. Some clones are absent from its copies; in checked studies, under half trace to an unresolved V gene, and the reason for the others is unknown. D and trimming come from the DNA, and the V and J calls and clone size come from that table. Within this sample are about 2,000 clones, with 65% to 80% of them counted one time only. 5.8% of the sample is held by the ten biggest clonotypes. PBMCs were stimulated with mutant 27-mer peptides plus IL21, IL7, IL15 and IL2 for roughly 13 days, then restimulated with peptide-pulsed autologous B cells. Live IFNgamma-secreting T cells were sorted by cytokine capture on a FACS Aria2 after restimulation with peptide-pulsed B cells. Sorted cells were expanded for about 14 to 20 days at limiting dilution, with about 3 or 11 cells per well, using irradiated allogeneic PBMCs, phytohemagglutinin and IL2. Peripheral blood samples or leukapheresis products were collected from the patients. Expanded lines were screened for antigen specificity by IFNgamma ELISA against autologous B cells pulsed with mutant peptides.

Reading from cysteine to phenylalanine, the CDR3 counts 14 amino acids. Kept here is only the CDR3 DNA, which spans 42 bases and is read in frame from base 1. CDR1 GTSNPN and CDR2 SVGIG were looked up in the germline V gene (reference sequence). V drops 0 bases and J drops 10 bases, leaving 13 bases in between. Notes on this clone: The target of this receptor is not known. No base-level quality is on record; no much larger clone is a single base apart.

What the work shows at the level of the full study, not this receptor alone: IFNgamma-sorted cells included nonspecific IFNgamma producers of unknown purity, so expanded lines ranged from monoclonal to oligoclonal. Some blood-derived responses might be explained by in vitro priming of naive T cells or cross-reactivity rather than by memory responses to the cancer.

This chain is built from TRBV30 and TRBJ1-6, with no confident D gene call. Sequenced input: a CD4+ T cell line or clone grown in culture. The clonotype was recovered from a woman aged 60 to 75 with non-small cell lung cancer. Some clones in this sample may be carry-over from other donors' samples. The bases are TGTGCCTGGAGTGTAGCAGGCTCCAGGTCACCCCTCCACTTT. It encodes CAWSVAGSRSPLHF. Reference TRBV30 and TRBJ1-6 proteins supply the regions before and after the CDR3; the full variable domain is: SQTIHQWPATLVQPVGSPLSLECTVEGTSNPNLYWYRQAAGRGLQLLFYSVGIGQISSEVPQNLSASRPQDRQFILSSKKLLLSDSGFYLCAWSVAGSRSPLHFGNGTRLTVT.